Listed below are T cell receptor beta chains from one sample, sequenced in a study of vaccination and CD4 T cells after COVID-19. Antigens of these TCRs are unknown. Via MiXCR, TCRdb re-called the PCR reads, giving one row per CDR3 protein. The top ten hold more than 25% of the sample, which has some 7,000 distinct CDR3 sequences, 74% seen once. Sequences were obtained from CD4+ T cells from blood, cultured in vitro. These receptors came from a human donor who had recovered from COVID-19. Each CDR3 is given with its conserved first and last residue. Each record gives: D gene, V gene, J gene, clone size, CDR3 DNA, CDR3 protein. A D gene is named only where the DNA matches it firmly. The size of a clone is reported for some rows only, either as once, few or many, or as a class for expanded clones.

>-|TRBV20-1|TRBJ1-2|-
TGCAGTGCTAGTGGAGCAGGTCCTAAGGATGGCTACACCTTC
CSASGAGPKDGYTF
>TRBD1|TRBV12-3/TRBV12-4|TRBJ2-7|-
TGTGCCAGCAGTTTGGCACCCGGGACAGGGGGACTCGAGCAGTACTTC
CASSLAPGTGGLEQYF
>-|TRBV21-1|TRBJ1-5|-
TGTGCCAGCAGCATAGGATGGGGTCAGCCCCAGCATTTT
CASSIGWGQPQHF
>-|TRBV6-2/TRBV6-3|TRBJ2-1|-
TGTGCCAGCAGTTACTCTATAAGAAGGAATGAGCAGTTCTTC
CASSYSIRRNEQFF
>TRBD2|TRBV11-3|TRBJ2-3|-
TGTGCCAGTCGGGCTAGCGGGGATAGCACAGATACGCAGTATTTT
CASRASGDSTDTQYF
>-|TRBV11-3|TRBJ1-1|-
TGTGCCAGCAGCTTAGCAGGGAACACTGAAGCTTTCTTT
CASSLAGNTEAFF
>TRBD1|TRBV19|TRBJ2-7|-
TGTGCCAGTAGTCTGGCCCGGGACAGCTCCTACGAGCAGTACTTC
CASSLARDSSYEQYF
>-|TRBV28|TRBJ2-7|medium-sized
TGTGCCAGCAGTTTAGTCCCCTACGAGCAGTACTTC
CASSLVPYEQYF
>-|TRBV7-2|TRBJ2-5|-
TGTGCCAGCAGCTTGGAGGGGCTTGGTTCCTCAGAGACCCAGTACTTC
CASSLEGLGSSETQYF
>-|TRBV7-2|TRBJ2-7|-
TGTGCCAGCAGTCGCCAGGCAGCCCTCTCCTACGAGCAGTACTTC
CASSRQAALSYEQYF
>-|TRBV12-3/TRBV12-4|TRBJ1-1|-
TGTGCCAGCAGCCTGACTGTGAACACTGAAGCTTTCTTT
CASSLTVNTEAFF
>-|TRBV19|TRBJ1-6|-
TGTGCCAGTGGCCAGGGGAATAATTCACCCCTCCACTTT
CASGQGNNSPLHF
>TRBD2|TRBV10-1|TRBJ2-5|-
TGCGCCAGCAGCCCATTAGCGGGAGGGCCTGGGACCCAGTACTTC
CASSPLAGGPGTQYF
>TRBD1|TRBV7-9|TRBJ2-1|large
TGTGCCAGCAGCTCCTCCGGGACAGGGCCCAATGAGCAGTTCTTC
CASSSSGTGPNEQFF
>-|TRBV10-1|TRBJ2-7|-
TGCGCCAGCAGTGAGAGGCGGAATTACGAGCAGTACTTC
CASSERRNYEQYF
>-|TRBV4-1|TRBJ2-2|-
TGCGCCAGCAGCCAAGACACGACTAGTTCCTGGGGGAACACCGGGGAGCTGTTTTTT
CASSQDTTSSWGNTGELFF